The 32 T cell receptor beta chains in this list originate from one sample, sequenced in a study of T cells expressing NK-cell markers. One entry per CDR3 protein, without DNA, is what TCRdb gives after re-calling the 5' RACE reads. With 350,000 to 400,000 distinct CDR3 sequences in the sample, the ten largest clones hold around a tenth. The sequenced sample was blood T cells: a sorted CD56 or NKG2C T cell subset, CD4+ or CD8+ T cells, or bulk PBMC T cells (not recorded which). The receptors derive from a woman between 45 and 60 years old in good health.

The chain employs TRBV6-4 and TRBJ1-6. Germline CDR1 is MRHNA and CDR2 is SNTAGT. CDR3 length equals 15 residues. CDR3 sequence reads: CASSVESSYNSPLHF.

V gene TRBV29-1 combines with J gene TRBJ2-1; TCRdb reports TRBD1, a call that lacks DNA to check it against. CDR3 length: 17 amino acids. Germline V gene lookup returns CDR1 SQVTM and CDR2 ANQGSEA. This CDR3 reads CSVEDAGTGSYLNEQFF.

The V call is TRBV20-1, the J call TRBJ2-5; TCRdb's D call, TRBD2, is unchecked because there is no DNA. There are 16 residues in the CDR3. Germline loops: CDR1 DFQATT, CDR2 SNEGSKA (reference sequence). This chain's CDR3 is CSAQPGLAGLQETQYF.

V usage is TRBV18 and J usage is TRBJ1-5; absent DNA, TCRdb's TRBD1 call cannot be checked. The CDR3 covers 15 residues. Germline V CDR1 and CDR2: KGHSH, LQKENI. The CDR3 region is CASSPEGTGSQPQHF.

The rearrangement uses TRBV3-1 and TRBJ1-2; the TCRdb call, TRBD1, lacks DNA for checking. The CDR3 is 16 amino acids. Looked up from germline, CDR1 is LGHDT and CDR2 is YNNKEL (reference sequence). The CDR3 loop is CASSRMGDRSNYGYTF.

The gene calls are TRBV9 and TRBJ2-5. The germline CDR1 and CDR2 sequences are SGDLS and YYNGEE. The CDR3 sequence is 13 residues long. CDR3 amino acids: CASSVGAGETQYF.

V is TRBV5-4 and J is TRBJ2-5; TCRdb reports TRBD1, a call that lacks DNA to check it against. Per germline, CDR1 SGHNT and CDR2 YYREEE (reference sequence). The CDR3 extends over 14 amino acids. This chain's CDR3 is CASSAGGNQETQYF. Looking up the rest from reference TRBV5-4 and TRBJ2-5 gives the full variable domain: ETGVTQSPTHLIKTRGQQVTLRCSSQSGHNTVSWYQQALGQGPQFIFQYYREEENGRGNFPPRFSGLQFPNYSSELNVNALELDDSALYLCASSAGGNQETQYFGPGTRLLVL.

This rearrangement joins TRBV30 to TRBJ1-2. Germline V gene lookup returns CDR1 GTSNPN and CDR2 SVGIG (reference sequence). The CDR3 is 13 residues long. Here the CDR3 reads CALVTGYNYGYTF.

The chain combines TRBV12-3 or TRBV12-4 with TRBJ2-5. CDR3 size: 12 residues. This CDR3 is CASSLFRETQYF.

This chain joins TRBV13 and TRBJ1-1. CDR1 and CDR2 from the germline V gene are PRHDT and FYEKMQ (reference sequence). This CDR3 contains 12 residues. The CDR3 spells CASSRVGPEAFF.

This chain links TRBV7-2 with TRBJ2-7; checking the TCRdb D call of TRBD2 is not possible without DNA. Germline V gene lookup returns CDR1 SGHTA and CDR2 FQGNSA. The CDR3 loop spans 14 amino acids. The CDR3 reads CASSLVAGVDEQYF.

J is TRBJ2-1 and V is TRBV9. CDR1 is SGDLS and CDR2 is YYNGEE in the germline V gene. The CDR3 runs 11 residues. The CDR3 loop is CASGLHDEQFF.

The gene calls are TRBV12-3 or TRBV12-4 and TRBJ2-7; the TCRdb D gene call, TRBD1, has no DNA to confirm it. There are 13 residues in the CDR3. The CDR3 is CASSFSGQHEQYF.

The rearrangement uses TRBV12-3 or TRBV12-4 and TRBJ2-3; TCRdb outputs TRBD2, but without DNA this stays unchecked. CDR3 length: 15 amino acids. The CDR3 loop is CASRISWREKNTQYF.

The chain employs TRBV14 and TRBJ2-1. Germline V gene sequence: CDR1 SGHDN, CDR2 FVKESK. The CDR3 length is 14 residues. CDR3 region: CASSQDYTYNEQFF.

CDR3 region: CATRDRDGDTDTQYF. This chain joins TRBV24-1 and TRBJ2-3; TCRdb's D gene call, TRBD1, goes unchecked for lack of DNA. The CDR3 has 15 amino acids. The V gene's germline CDR1 is KGHDR and CDR2 SFDVKD.

The V call is TRBV7-9, the J call TRBJ2-5; TCRdb indicates TRBD1, and absent DNA this call remains unverified. This CDR3 contains 17 residues. The germline V gene encodes CDR1 SEHNR and CDR2 FQNEAQ (reference sequence). The CDR3 loop reads CASSLGFGTLEQETQYF.

V and J are TRBV24-1 and TRBJ2-3; as DNA is missing, the TRBD1 call by TCRdb cannot be tested. Looked up from germline, CDR1 is KGHDR and CDR2 is SFDVKD. The CDR3 consists of 16 residues. The CDR3 reads CATSARGPQLTDTQYF.

The V call is TRBV5-1, the J call TRBJ2-1; TCRdb names TRBD1, which stays unverified in the absence of DNA. The CDR3 loop spans 15 amino acids. The germline CDR1 and CDR2 sequences are SGHRS and YFSETQ. The CDR3 spells CASSLDGAVANEQFF.

The chain employs TRBV6-1 and TRBJ2-2; TCRdb gives TRBD1 as the D gene, but with no DNA this cannot be confirmed. Germline CDR1 and CDR2: MNHNS and SASEGT. CDR3 length: 16 amino acids. CDR3 sequence: CASSEAPGVATGELFF.

The chain has TRBV12-3 or TRBV12-4 and TRBJ1-5. The CDR3 runs 13 residues. CDR3 loop: CASRVGEGQPQHF.

The rearrangement joins TRBV28 to TRBJ2-5; without DNA, the TCRdb call of TRBD2 cannot be checked. There are 15 residues in the CDR3. Germline-derived CDR1 and CDR2 are MDHEN and SYDVKM. The CDR3 sequence: CASRKAGMGGQTQYF.

The rearrangement joins TRBV28 to TRBJ2-7; TCRdb's D call of TRBD2 is untestable without DNA. In germline, CDR1 is MDHEN, CDR2 SYDVKM. This CDR3 has 13 residues. This CDR3 is CASRNSGTYEQYF.

This chain links TRBV11-3 with TRBJ2-7; TCRdb picks TRBD2, but there is no DNA to check that call. Germline assignment: CDR1 SGHNT and CDR2 YENEEA. This CDR3 spans 16 amino acids. This chain's CDR3 is CASSPLGTSGAYEQYF.

The chain carries TRBV4-1 and TRBJ2-2; TCRdb outputs TRBD1, but without DNA this stays unchecked. This CDR3 is 15 amino acids long. Germline CDR1 reads MGHRA; CDR2 reads YSYEKL. CDR3 residues: CASSQDGGYTGELFF.

The chain uses TRBV3-1 and TRBJ2-1. Germline V gives CDR1 LGHDT, CDR2 YNNKEL (reference sequence). The CDR3 is 16 amino acids. CDR3 in amino acids: CASSQDPGSSSNEQFF.

The chain recombines TRBV5-6 with TRBJ2-2; TCRdb's D call of TRBD1 is untestable without DNA. In germline, CDR1 is SGHDT, CDR2 YYEEEE. This CDR3 comprises 15 residues. CDR3 sequence: CASSLRGIATGELFF. Together with reference TRBV5-6 and TRBJ2-2, the CDR3 gives the full variable domain: DAGVTQSPTHLIKTRGQQVTLRCSPKSGHDTVSWYQQALGQGPQFIFQYYEEEERQRGNFPDRFSGHQFPNYSSELNVNALLLGDSALYLCASSLRGIATGELFFGEGSRLTVL.

The V gene is TRBV5-1, the J gene TRBJ2-1; there is no DNA to check the TCRdb D call of TRBD2. The CDR3 runs to 17 residues. Per the germline V gene, CDR1 is SGHRS and CDR2 is YFSETQ. The CDR3 loop reads CASSWGLRLARNNEQFF.

This rearrangement joins TRBV5-5 to TRBJ2-7; TCRdb names TRBD1, which stays unverified in the absence of DNA. Germline V CDR1 and CDR2: SGHKS, YYEKEE (reference sequence). This CDR3 region has 15 residues. This CDR3 reads CASSLGSGQGGEQYF.

This sequence joins TRBV18 and TRBJ1-3. Germline assignment: CDR1 KGHSH and CDR2 LQKENI. The CDR3 is made up of 15 amino acids. The CDR3 loop is CASSPRAARKNTIYF.

The V gene is TRBV20-1, the J gene TRBJ1-6. This CDR3 is 16 amino acids long. Germline CDR1 and CDR2: DFQATT and SNEGSKA (reference sequence). Here the CDR3 reads CSAAYSATSYNSPLHF.

The chain joins TRBV20-1 to TRBJ1-2; the D gene TCRdb calls, TRBD1, cannot be checked with no DNA. Germline CDR1 reads DFQATT; CDR2 reads SNEGSKA (reference sequence). This CDR3 comprises 14 residues. CDR3 amino acids: CSARVGRGTYGYTF.